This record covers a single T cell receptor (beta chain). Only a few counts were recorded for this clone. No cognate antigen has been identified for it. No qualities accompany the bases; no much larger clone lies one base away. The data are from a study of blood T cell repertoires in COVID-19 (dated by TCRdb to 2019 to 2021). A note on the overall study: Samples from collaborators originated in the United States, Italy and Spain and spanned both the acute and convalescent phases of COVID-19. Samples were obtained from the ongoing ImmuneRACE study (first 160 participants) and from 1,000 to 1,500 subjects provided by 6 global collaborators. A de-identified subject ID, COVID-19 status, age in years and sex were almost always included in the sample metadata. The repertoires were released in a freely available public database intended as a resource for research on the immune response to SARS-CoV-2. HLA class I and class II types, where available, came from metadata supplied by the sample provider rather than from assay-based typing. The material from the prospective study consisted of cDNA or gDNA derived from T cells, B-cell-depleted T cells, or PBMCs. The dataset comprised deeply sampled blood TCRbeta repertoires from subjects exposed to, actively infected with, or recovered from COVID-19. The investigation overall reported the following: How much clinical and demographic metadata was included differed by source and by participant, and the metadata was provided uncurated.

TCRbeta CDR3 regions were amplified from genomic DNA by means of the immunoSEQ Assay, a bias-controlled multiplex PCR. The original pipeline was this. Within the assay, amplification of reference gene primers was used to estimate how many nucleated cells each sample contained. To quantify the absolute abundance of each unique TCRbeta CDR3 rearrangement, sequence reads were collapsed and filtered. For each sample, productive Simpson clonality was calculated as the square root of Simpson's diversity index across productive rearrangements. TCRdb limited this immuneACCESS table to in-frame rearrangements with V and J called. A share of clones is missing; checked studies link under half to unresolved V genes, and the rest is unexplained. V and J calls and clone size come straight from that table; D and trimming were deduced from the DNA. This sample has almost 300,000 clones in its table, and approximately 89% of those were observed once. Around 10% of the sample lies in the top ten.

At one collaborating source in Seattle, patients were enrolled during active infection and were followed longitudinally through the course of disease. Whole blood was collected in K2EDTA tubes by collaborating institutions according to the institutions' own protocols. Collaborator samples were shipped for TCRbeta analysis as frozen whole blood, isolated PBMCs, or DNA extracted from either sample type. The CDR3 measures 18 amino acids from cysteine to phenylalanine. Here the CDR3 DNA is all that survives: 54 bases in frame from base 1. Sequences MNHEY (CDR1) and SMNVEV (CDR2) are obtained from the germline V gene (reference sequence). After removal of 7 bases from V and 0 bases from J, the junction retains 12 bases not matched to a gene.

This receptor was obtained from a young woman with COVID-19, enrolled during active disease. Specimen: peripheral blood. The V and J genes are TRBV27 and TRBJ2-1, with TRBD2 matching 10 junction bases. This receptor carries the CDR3 CASIKWLAGDRSYNEQFF. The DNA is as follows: TGTGCCAGCATTAAATGGCTAGCGGGGGACCGCTCCTACAATGAGCAGTTCTTC.